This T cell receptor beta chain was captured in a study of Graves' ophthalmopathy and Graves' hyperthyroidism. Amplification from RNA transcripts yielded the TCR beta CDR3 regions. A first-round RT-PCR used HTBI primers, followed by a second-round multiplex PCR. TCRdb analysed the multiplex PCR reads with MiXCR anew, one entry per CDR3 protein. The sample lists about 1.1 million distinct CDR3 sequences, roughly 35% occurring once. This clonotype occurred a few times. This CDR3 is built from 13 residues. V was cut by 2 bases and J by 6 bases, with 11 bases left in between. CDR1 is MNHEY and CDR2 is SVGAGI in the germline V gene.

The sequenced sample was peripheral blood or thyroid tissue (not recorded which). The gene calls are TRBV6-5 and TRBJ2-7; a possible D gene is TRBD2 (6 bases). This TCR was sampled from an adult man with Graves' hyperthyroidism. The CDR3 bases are TGTGCCAGCAGTTACGGGACTCCCTCCGAGCAGTACTTC. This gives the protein CASSYGTPSEQYF.